This T cell receptor beta chain was identified in a study of human T cells and chemical hapten exposure (dated by TCRdb to the early 2020s). For context, the study as a whole: For sensitization, 2% DPC in acetone was applied to a 2 cm by 2 cm area of upper inner arm skin. Throughout the approximately 22-week study period, patients were also given weekly therapeutic DPC doses on the scalp. Patch tests used Finn chambers with 0.01% DPC on the upper back, scored after 6 days by International Contact Dermatitis Research Group standards. Most of the patients in the cohort were female, and the cohort covered alopecia areata with under or over 50% scalp involvement, alopecia totalis and alopecia universalis. Libraries were pooled for sequencing, and per-sample TCR yields varied mainly because of small differences in library volumes within the pool. This study followed changes in the peripheral blood TCR repertoire in vivo during primary and secondary sensitization of alopecia patients to the hapten diphenylcyclopropenone (DPC). Blood samples were taken from patients before sensitization (week 0) and then at 2, 6 and about 24 weeks after DPC sensitization. Blood for TCR sequencing was provided by twenty-nine alopecia patients at one to four time points (pre-sensitization, 2, 6 and 24 weeks). Study-wide findings and limitations: Because all patients had alopecia, a presumed autoimmune disease, the immune response of the patients might differ from that of healthy individuals. DPC sensitization did not change how many TCRs were above 1 in 1000 frequency, and no evidence was found of alterations in global repertoire structure. Expanded TCRs formed significantly more large CDR3 similarity clusters than pre-sensitization or healthy control sets, consistent with antigen-driven responses. Repeated subsampling changed both the strength of the expansion versus patch-test correlation and the threshold at which the correlation became significant. Patch test score correlated positively with the number of PT1 expanded TCRs, reaching significance at thresholds 8, 16 and 32 but not at 4.

The sample's time point label is to be understood as: pre-sensitization, week 0. Explained via the paper, the treatment or condition label denotes: therapeutic diphenylcyclopropenone sensitization with weekly scalp DPC. At every patch-test visit, the blood draw took place before the patch test was put on. Patients were eligible if aged 18 to 70, diagnosed with alopecia and judged suitable for DPC therapy, and pregnant patients were excluded. Total RNA was extracted from unfractionated whole blood collected in Tempus Blood RNA tubes. The germline V gene gives CDR1 as KGHSH and CDR2 as LQKENI. Inclusive of the bounding cysteine and phenylalanine, the CDR3 is 14 residues long. Only CDR3 DNA remains: 42 bases, in frame from the first base. The germline ends are 10 bases apart after V is trimmed by 5 bases and J by 2 bases. This clonotype was detected only a few times. The antigen it binds to is not known. Base quality data are lacking; no much larger clone is found one base away.

Library preparation used RACE. TCRdb names NextSeq 500 as the instrument used. Library preparation attached unique molecular identifiers to individual cDNA molecules for quantitative, reproducible TCR counting. Both TCR alpha and TCR beta chains were sequenced from each blood RNA sample. In the authors' own workflow: Samples had a median of about 96,000 TCRs, with a range from roughly 23,224 to 700,000. The Decombinator software suite was used to annotate the V, J and CDR3 of the TCR reads. To make PS versus PT1 abundance plots, every sample was subsampled to the same number of TCRs (28,000). Expanded TCRs were defined as absent before sensitization and observed at least eight times at the 2-week time point. The public reads were reanalyzed by TCRdb: fastp trimming at Q25, MiXCR alignment, in-frame beta chains only. Each entry is one CDR3 protein sequence, shown with its most common DNA and genes. Here the V and J calls rest on TCRdb's processing, not on the authors' analysis. The sample table lists some 74,000 distinct CDR3 sequences, 13% to 15% of them with a count of one. More than 3.5% of the sample lies in the top ten.

The source was whole blood, collected in connection with sensitization to the hapten diphenylcyclopropenone (DPC). The chain links TRBV18 with TRBJ1-5, with the D gene uncertain. The origin of this receptor is a woman in her fifties or sixties with alopecia areata. Some clones in this sample may be carry-over from other donors' samples. The DNA reads TGTGCCAGCTCAGGGCAGTATGGCAATCAGCCCCAGCATTTT. Translated, it gives CASSGQYGNQPQHF. When the CDR3 is completed using the reference TRBV18 and TRBJ1-5 genes on either side, the full variable domain is NAGVMQNPRHLVRRRGQEARLRCSPMKGHSHVYWYRQLPEEGLKFMVYLQKENIIDESGMPKERFSAEFPKEGPSILRIQQVVRGDSAAYFCASSGQYGNQPQHFGDGTRLSIL.